This T cell receptor beta chain is from a study of blood T cell repertoires in COVID-19. CDR1 is SGDLS, CDR2 YYNGEE, per germline. The CDR3 is 13 amino acids. V lost 1 base and J 4 bases, leaving 6 bases between the germline ends. There are a few counts of this clone. Other nucleotide sequences in the sample specify the same CDR3. TCRdb's table, derived via immunoSEQ multiplex PCR, lists solely in-frame clones and lacks some. The table shows approximately 150,000 clones, with roughly 77% occurring only once. Sequencing was done on a sample of peripheral blood. This receptor was obtained from a human donor in a cohort sampled during active COVID-19. This rearrangement joins TRBV9 to TRBJ2-1; D gene uncertain. In DNA, the CDR3 is TGTGCCAGCAGCGTAAGTCGGTACAATGAGCAGTTCTTC. Encoded protein: CASSVSRYNEQFF. Full variable domain (outside the CDR3, taken from reference TRBV9 and TRBJ2-1): DSGVTQTPKHLITATGQRVTLRCSPRSGDLSVYWYQQSLDQGLQFLIQYYNGEERAKGNILERFSAQQFPDLHSELNLSSLELGDSALYFCASSVSRYNEQFFGPGTRLTVL.